These 14 T cell receptor beta chains were sequenced from one sample in a study of Graves' ophthalmopathy and Graves' hyperthyroidism. The sequenced template was RNA, covering the TCR beta CDR3 region. Second-round multiplex PCR followed a first-round RT-PCR using HTBI primers. Using its own MiXCR run on the multiplex PCR reads, TCRdb lists one record per CDR3 protein. This table holds about 550,000 distinct CDR3 sequences, under 40% found once. Sequenced material: peripheral blood or thyroid tissue (not recorded which). Receptors originate from an adult man with Graves' hyperthyroidism.

In this sample, this clonotype turned up many times. This sequence joins TRBV6-1 and TRBJ2-2; D uncertain. Germline V gene sequence: CDR1 MNHNS, CDR2 SASEGT. The ends were cut back, 6 bases at V and 6 bases at J, with 8 bases in the middle. This CDR3 is built from 12 residues. The CDR3 reads CASRTSPGELFF. The CDR3, as DNA: TGTGCCAGCAGAACATCTCCCGGGGAGCTGTTTTTT.

This clonotype was picked up many times. This sequence joins TRBV5-6 and TRBJ2-2; TRBD1 is a possible D gene (6 bases). This CDR3 is 15 amino acids long. Germline loops: CDR1 SGHDT, CDR2 YYEEEE. Trimming pared 4 bases from V and 2 bases from J, leaving 12 bases between. CDR3 protein: CASSALQGNTGELFF. In DNA, the CDR3 is TGTGCCAGCAGCGCCCTACAGGGAAACACCGGGGAGCTGTTTTTT. The entire variable domain, with the rest obtained from reference TRBV5-6 and TRBJ2-2, is as follows: DAGVTQSPTHLIKTRGQQVTLRCSPKSGHDTVSWYQQALGQGPQFIFQYYEEEERQRGNFPDRFSGHQFPNYSSELNVNALLLGDSALYLCASSALQGNTGELFFGEGSRLTVL.

Note on this clonotype: One base away lies a much larger clone, so this may be a sequencing read error. The missing conserved phenylalanine or tryptophan at the end of this CDR3 makes a read error likely. This chain joins TRBV9 and TRBJ1-1; 7 nucleotides line up with TRBD1. V lost 4 bases and J lost 4; bases outside the gene matches: 13. The CDR3 runs to 16 residues. From germline, CDR1 is SGDLS and CDR2 YYNGEE. This chain's CDR3 is CASSHPQTGAATEAFL. DNA for the CDR3: TGTGCCAGCAGCCACCCTCAAACAGGGGCTGCCACTGAAGCTTTCCTT.

Many counts were recorded for this clonotype. The rearrangement uses TRBV10-3 and TRBJ1-5; D perhaps matches TRBD1 (6 bases). CDR1 ENHRY and CDR2 SYGVKD come from the germline V gene. The V end was cut by 0 bases, the J end by 9 bases, with 12 bases between. There are 14 residues in the CDR3. The CDR3 here is CAISESGGLAPQHF. The CDR3 DNA reads as TGTGCCATCAGTGAGTCGGGGGGCTTGGCGCCCCAGCATTTT.

This clonotype appeared many times. The chain is built from TRBV2 and TRBJ2-7; D might be TRBD1 (6 bases). Looked up from germline, CDR1 is SNHLY and CDR2 is FYNNEI. This CDR3 comprises 14 residues. V lost 10 bases, J lost 6 bases, and 22 bases lay in between. The CDR3 region has the DNA TGTGCCACCGAGGCCGGGACAAACCCCTTCGAGCAGTACTTC. The encoded protein is CATEAGTNPFEQYF.

The chain carries TRBV6-5 and TRBJ2-2; TRBD1 matches 10 bases. Germline V gene lookup returns CDR1 MNHEY and CDR2 SVGAGI. The junction had 6 bases not matched to a gene; V was cut back by 7 bases and J by 7 bases. The CDR3 covers 14 residues. The DNA of the CDR3 is TGTGCCAGCAATCGGGACAGGGGAGGCGGGGAGCTGTTTTTT. Amino acid sequence: CASNRDRGGGELFF.

This clonotype counts as medium-sized (0.01 to 0.1%). The chain combines TRBV29-1 with TRBJ2-7; TRBD2 might be the D (5 bases). The CDR3 length is 11 residues. V lost 6 bases and J 4 bases, leaving 10 bases between the germline ends. Germline lookup yields CDR1 SQVTM and CDR2 ANQGSEA. The CDR3 sequence: CSVVGAYEQYF. The DNA for the CDR3 is TGCAGCGTCGTGGGAGCATACGAGCAGTACTTC.

This clonotype was seen ten or more times. The J gene is TRBJ2-5, the V gene TRBV7-9, with a weak D call TRBD2 (6 bases). This CDR3 contains 14 residues. Germline lookup yields CDR1 SEHNR and CDR2 FQNEAQ (reference sequence). The V end was cut by 5 bases, the J end by 6 bases, with 16 bases between. CDR3 sequence reads: CASSPADGLQTQYF. The DNA for the CDR3 is TGTGCCAGCAGCCCCGCGGACGGACTACAGACCCAGTACTTC.

The chain has TRBV7-2 and TRBJ2-2, with TRBD2 matching over 8 bases. CDR3 length equals 14 residues. The ends lost 5 bases at V and 7 bases at J; junction bases unmatched: 6. Germline V lookup: CDR1 SGHTA, CDR2 FQGNSA. The CDR3 sequence is CASSGLSGGGELFF. As DNA, the CDR3 is TGTGCCAGCAGCGGACTAAGCGGGGGCGGGGAGCTGTTTTTT. Filled out from reference TRBV7-2 and TRBJ2-2, the complete variable domain reads GAGVSQSPSNKVTEKGKDVELRCDPISGHTALYWYRQSLGQGLEFLIYFQGNSAPDKSGLPSDRFSAERTGGSVSTLTIQRTQQEDSAVYLCASSGLSGGGELFFGEGSRLTVL.

The V call is TRBV5-6, the J call TRBJ1-4; possibly TRBD1 for D (6 bases). V was pared by 4 bases and J by 4 bases, with 20 bases between. Germline CDR1 SGHDT, CDR2 YYEEEE. This CDR3 is built from 17 residues. The CDR3 loop reads CASSPFGGGGGNEKLFF. The CDR3 nucleotides read TGTGCCAGCAGCCCCTTCGGGGGGGGCGGGGGTAATGAAAAACTGTTTTTT.

This clonotype came up once. The rearrangement links TRBV15 to TRBJ1-6; the match to TRBD1 covers 7 bases. The J segment lost 10 bases and the V segment lost 3 bases, leaving 12 bases of the junction unmatched. The CDR3 runs to 16 residues. The germline V gene has CDR1 LNHNV and CDR2 YYDKDF (reference sequence). The DNA of the CDR3 is TGTGCCACCAGCAGTGAAAACAGGGGCGCAGGATCACCCCTCCACTTT. Translating gives CATSSENRGAGSPLHF. The full variable domain, rest sourced from reference TRBV15 and TRBJ1-6, is DAMVIQNPRYQVTQFGKPVTLSCSQTLNHNVMYWYQQKSSQAPKLLFHYYDKDFNNEADTPDNFQSRRPNTSFCFLDIRSPGLGDTAMYLCATSSENRGAGSPLHFGNGTRLTVT.

This chain joins TRBV7-8 and TRBJ1-5, with 9 bases that match TRBD1. Germline CDR1 reads SGHVS; CDR2 reads FQNEAQ. Losses at the gene ends were 5 bases for V and 4 bases for J; bases not matched to a gene: 6. The CDR3 extends over 15 amino acids. The CDR3 region is CASSPYGQGNQPQHF. The DNA of the CDR3 is TGTGCCAGCAGCCCCTACGGACAGGGGAATCAGCCCCAGCATTTT.

This clonotype was seen a handful of times. This chain connects TRBV5-1 to TRBJ1-1; D ambiguous. V lost 4 bases to trimming and J lost 5 bases, with 12 bases between them. Germline V lookup: CDR1 SGHRS, CDR2 YFSETQ. The CDR3 covers 13 residues. CDR3 sequence (DNA): TGCGCCAGCAGCCTAATCTCGGGGACTGAAGCTTTCTTT. This gives the protein CASSLISGTEAFF.

This chain connects TRBV7-2 to TRBJ2-7; D perhaps matches TRBD2 (5 bases). V gave up 5 bases and J gave up 10 bases, with 12 bases separating them. Germline CDR1 reads SGHTA; CDR2 reads FQGNSA. The CDR3 consists of 11 residues. Written as DNA, the CDR3 is TGTGCCAGCAGCCCCCGGGGTCACCAGTACTTC. Translated: CASSPRGHQYF.